This TCR beta chain emerged from a study of T cells after posttransplantation cyclophosphamide. Study conclusions and caveats: Recipient CMV seropositivity and CMV reactivation strongly tracked TRB clonality. Blood and skin or GI T cell repertoires showed limited TRB overlap. Donor CD8+ memory clones often dominated recipient blood repertoires at later times.

The CDR3 length is 10 residues. Germline V lookup: CDR1 SNHLY, CDR2 FYNNEI. J gave up 9 bases and V 4 bases, and 0 bases lay outside the gene matches. Profiling relied on immunoSEQ multiplex PCR, and the TCRdb table lists in-frame clones only, not all of them. The sample shows around 4,900 clones, almost 85% of them seen only once. About this clone: Its specificity is unknown.

Methotrexate plus calcineurin inhibitor accompanied controls' myeloablative marrow transplants; sampling was 1 year later. The gene calls are TRBV2 and TRBJ2-7, with TRBD2 matching 7 bases. The material sequenced was PBMCs, taken after an allogeneic stem cell transplant with a calcineurin inhibitor and methotrexate. The receptor was isolated from a male patient aged 35-55 years who received an allogeneic stem cell transplant from an unrelated donor, was CMV-positive, and had chronic GVHD only. Some T cells here may be from the graft donor. The CDR3 nucleotides read TGTGCCAGCAGTGGCGGGAGGCAGTACTTC. This sequence encodes CASSGGRQYF. Combining the CDR3 with reference TRBV2 and TRBJ2-7 gives the whole variable domain EPEVTQTPSHQVTQMGQEVILRCVPISNHLYFYWYRQILGQKVEFLVSFYNNEISEKSEIFDDQFSVERPDGSNFTLKIRSTKLEDSAMYFCASSGGRQYFGPGTRLTVT.